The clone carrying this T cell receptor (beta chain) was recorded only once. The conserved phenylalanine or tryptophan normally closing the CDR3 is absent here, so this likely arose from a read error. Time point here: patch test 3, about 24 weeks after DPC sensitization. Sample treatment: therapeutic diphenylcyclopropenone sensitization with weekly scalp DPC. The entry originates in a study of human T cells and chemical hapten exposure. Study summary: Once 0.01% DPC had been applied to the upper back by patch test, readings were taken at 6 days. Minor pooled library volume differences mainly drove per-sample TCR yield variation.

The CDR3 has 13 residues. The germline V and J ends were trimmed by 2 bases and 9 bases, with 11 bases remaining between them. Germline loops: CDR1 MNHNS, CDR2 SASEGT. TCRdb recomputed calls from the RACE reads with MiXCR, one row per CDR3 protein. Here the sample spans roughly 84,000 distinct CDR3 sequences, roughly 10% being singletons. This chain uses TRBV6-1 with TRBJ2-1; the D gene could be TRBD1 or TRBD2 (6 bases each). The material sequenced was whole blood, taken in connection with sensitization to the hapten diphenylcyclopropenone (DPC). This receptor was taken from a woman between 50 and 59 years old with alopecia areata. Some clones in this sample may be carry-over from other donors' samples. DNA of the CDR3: TGTGCCAGCAGTGAACTAGGGGGGTCTGAGCAGTTCTCC. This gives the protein CASSELGGSEQFS.